The present T cell receptor beta chain was sequenced within a study of breast tumors, draining lymph nodes, adjacent tissues. Study-level findings and limits: Tumors had less TCR diversity than lymph nodes, more than nontumor tissue. Compared with basal-like, luminal-like tumors shared significantly more repertoire with nontumor tissue.

Germline loops: CDR1 SGHVS, CDR2 FQNEAQ. The CDR3 totals 15 residues. Samples came from axillary lymph nodes draining the breast cancer. MiXCR was run by TCRdb on the multiplex PCR reads, yielding one entry per CDR3 protein. Of about 180,000 distinct CDR3 sequences in the sample, 33% were seen once. As to this clonotype: Antigen unknown. An end of the junction differs from the germline gene, which may be a read error.

Sequenced sample: axillary lymph node tissue. V usage is TRBV7-8 and J usage is TRBJ2-4, with 8 bases that match TRBD2. This receptor was identified in a female donor with breast cancer. Some clones in this sample may be carry-over from other donors' samples. The CDR3: CASTPRGGAKNIQSF. The CDR3 nucleotides read TGTGCCAGCACCCCTCGGGGGGGAGCCAAAAACATTCAGTCCTTC.